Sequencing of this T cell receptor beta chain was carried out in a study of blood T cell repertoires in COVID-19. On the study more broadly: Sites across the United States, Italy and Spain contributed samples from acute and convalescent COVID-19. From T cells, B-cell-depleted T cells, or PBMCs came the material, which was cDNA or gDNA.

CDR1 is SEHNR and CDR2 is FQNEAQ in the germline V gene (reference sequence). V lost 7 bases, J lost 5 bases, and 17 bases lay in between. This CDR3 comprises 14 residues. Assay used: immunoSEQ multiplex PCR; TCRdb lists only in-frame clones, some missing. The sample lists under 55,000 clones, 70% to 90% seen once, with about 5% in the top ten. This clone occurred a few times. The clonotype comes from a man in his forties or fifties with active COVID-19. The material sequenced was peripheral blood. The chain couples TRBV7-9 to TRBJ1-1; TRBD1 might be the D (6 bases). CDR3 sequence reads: CASILLGGGTEAFF. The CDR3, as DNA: TGTGCCAGCATCCTCCTAGGGGGGGGAACTGAAGCTTTCTTT.